Listed below are T cell receptor beta chains from one sample, sequenced in a study of T cells in Graves' hyperthyroidism and ophthalmopathy. TCRdb re-called the multiplex PCR reads with MiXCR, one entry per CDR3 protein. Of about 380,000 distinct CDR3 sequences listed, about 18% were seen once; the top ten hold 35% to 45%. The sample was blood. The origin of the receptors is a man between 18 and 35 years old with Graves' ophthalmopathy. Each CDR3 is given with its conserved first and last residue. The order of the fields is J gene, D gene, V gene, clone size, CDR3 protein, CDR3 DNA. The D gene is left open where the match is weak. Not all rows give a size; the values are once, few, many and, for expanded clones, a class.

TRBJ1-2 | NA | TRBV7-9 | NA | CASTFGEVGYTF | TGTGCCAGCACCTTCGGGGAGGTTGGCTACACCTTC
TRBJ2-2 | TRBD2 | TRBV20-1 | many | CSATSGGASDTGELFF | TGCAGTGCTACTAGCGGGGGGGCCTCTGACACCGGGGAGCTGTTTTTT
TRBJ1-6 | NA | TRBV20-1 | many | CSAPQGDYNSPLHF | TGCAGTGCTCCTCAGGGTGATTATAATTCACCCCTCCACTTT
TRBJ2-1 | TRBD1 | TRBV5-1 | NA | CASSSGQGARSNEQFF | TGCGCCAGCAGCTCCGGACAGGGGGCAAGGTCAAATGAGCAGTTCTTC
TRBJ2-3 | TRBD2 | TRBV20-1 | many | CSARGSGGAIGDTQYF | TGCAGTGCTAGAGGGAGCGGGGGGGCCATAGGAGATACGCAGTATTTT
TRBJ1-1 | TRBD1 | TRBV12-3/TRBV12-4 | NA | CACRQGNQATEAFF | TGTGCCTGCAGACAGGGGAATCAGGCCACTGAAGCTTTCTTT
TRBJ2-1 | NA | TRBV3-1 | many | CASSQETGTYNEQFF | TGTGCCAGCAGCCAAGAGACAGGTACCTACAATGAGCAGTTCTTC
TRBJ1-4 | NA | TRBV29-1 | NA | CSVPDATNEKLFF | TGCAGCGTCCCAGATGCAACTAATGAAAAACTGTTTTTT
TRBJ2-3 | NA | TRBV20-1 | many | CSARVSLGTYNTDTQYF | TGCAGTGCTAGAGTCAGTCTGGGGACCTATAACACAGATACGCAGTATTTT
TRBJ2-7 | NA | TRBV28 | many | CASSLYRSSYEQYF | TGTGCCAGCAGTTTATACAGGAGCTCCTACGAGCAGTACTTC
TRBJ2-1 | TRBD2 | TRBV7-2 | few | CASSLAGTIQFF | TGTGCCAGCAGCTTAGCCGGGACTATACAGTTCTTC
TRBJ2-1 | TRBD1 | TRBV6-1 | few | CASRAGTGNNEQFF | TGTGCCAGCAGGGCCGGGACAGGGAACAATGAGCAGTTCTTC
TRBJ1-2 | TRBD1 | TRBV18 | NA | CASSGRDRGVGYTF | TGTGCCAGCTCAGGCCGGGACAGGGGCGTTGGCTACACCTTC
TRBJ1-2 | TRBD1 | TRBV5-1 | many | CASSFTPFYGTEYGYTF | TGCGCCAGCAGCTTTACACCCTTCTACGGGACAGAGTATGGCTACACCTTC
TRBJ1-1 | NA | TRBV6-1 | NA | CASGAGDYTEAFF | TGTGCCAGCGGGGCAGGGGATTACACTGAAGCTTTCTTT
TRBJ2-2 | NA | TRBV6-1 | NA | CASTGGWNTGELFF | TGTGCCAGCACCGGAGGGTGGAACACCGGGGAGCTGTTTTTT
TRBJ1-3 | NA | TRBV12-3/TRBV12-4 | many | CASSPTLHSEPGNTIYF | TGTGCCAGCAGCCCCACCCTCCACAGCGAACCTGGAAACACCATATATTTT
TRBJ1-5 | NA | TRBV28 | NA | CASSPPTGSGNQPQHF | TGTGCCAGCAGTCCACCCACAGGGTCGGGCAATCAGCCCCAGCATTTT
TRBJ1-2 | TRBD1 | TRBV4-1 | few | CASSQGQGSNYGYTF | TGCGCCAGCAGCCAGGGACAGGGGTCCAACTATGGCTACACCTTC
TRBJ1-2 | TRBD1 | TRBV6-1 | many | CASSVNPNTGVNYGYTF | TGTGCCAGCAGTGTTAATCCCAATACAGGGGTAAACTATGGCTACACCTTC
TRBJ1-1 | NA | TRBV27 | many | CASSAGTLNTEAFF | TGTGCCAGCAGTGCCGGGACATTGAACACTGAAGCTTTCTTT
TRBJ2-7 | TRBD2 | TRBV3-1 | many | CASSQGPGGTTYEQYF | TGTGCCAGCAGCCAAGGCCCGGGGGGAACTACCTACGAGCAGTACTTC
TRBJ2-5 | TRBD1 | TRBV20-1 | few | CSAKVLTGAETQYF | TGCAGTGCAAAAGTTCTGACAGGGGCAGAGACCCAGTACTTC
TRBJ2-3 | NA | TRBV28 | many | CASSLAVGSADTQYF | TGTGCCAGCAGTTTGGCGGTCGGGTCCGCGGATACGCAGTATTTT
TRBJ2-1 | NA | TRBV4-1 | NA | CASSPRGGEYNEQFF | TGCGCCAGCAGCCCGCGAGGGGGGGAATACAATGAGCAGTTCTTC
TRBJ2-1 | TRBD2 | TRBV11-2 | many | CASSLRSGGLQTPYNEQFF | TGTGCCAGCAGCTTACGTAGCGGGGGGCTCCAAACACCCTACAATGAGCAGTTCTTC
TRBJ2-5 | NA | TRBV29-1 | NA | CSVETGRGETQYF | TGCAGCGTTGAAACAGGCAGAGGAGAGACCCAGTACTTC
TRBJ2-3 | NA | TRBV9 | few | CASSVGDTISTDTQYF | TGTGCCAGCAGCGTGGGGGACACGATAAGCACAGATACGCAGTATTTT
TRBJ1-2 | NA | TRBV7-9 | few | CASSSGQNSAYGYTF | TGTGCCAGCAGCTCCGGACAGAACTCTGCCTATGGCTACACCTTC
TRBJ1-4 | NA | TRBV2 | few | CASSESGNEKLFF | TGTGCCAGCAGTGAGTCGGGTAATGAAAAACTGTTTTTT
TRBJ1-2 | NA | TRBV20-1 | many | CSAKAPALYGYTF | TGCAGTGCTAAAGCCCCAGCTCTTTATGGCTACACCTTC
TRBJ1-2 | NA | TRBV2 | many | CASSSQGGHNYGYTF | TGTGCCAGCAGCAGTCAGGGAGGACATAACTATGGCTACACCTTC
TRBJ1-4 | NA | TRBV5-1 | many | CASREVVATNEKLFF | TGCGCCAGCAGGGAGGTAGTTGCAACTAATGAAAAACTGTTTTTT
TRBJ1-1 | NA | TRBV6-5 | NA | CASSYVAGLRNTEAFF | TGTGCCAGCAGTTATGTGGCAGGACTTAGGAACACTGAAGCTTTCTTT
TRBJ1-6 | NA | TRBV27 | many | CASGQSSYNSPLHF | TGTGCCAGCGGACAGAGCTCCTATAATTCACCCCTCCACTTT
TRBJ2-7 | NA | TRBV13 | NA | CASSQSSSSQSSYEQYF | TGCGCCAGCAGCCAAAGCAGCTCCAGCCAGAGCTCCTACGAGCAGTACTTC
TRBJ1-1 | TRBD1 | TRBV11-2 | many | CASSLAPQGQGTEAFF | TGTGCCAGCAGCTTGGCACCACAGGGGCAGGGCACTGAAGCTTTCTTT
TRBJ1-5 | NA | TRBV7-4 | NA | CASSLRGGSWVRNQPQHF | TGTGCCAGCAGCTTAAGGGGGGGCTCCTGGGTCCGGAATCAGCCCCAGCATTTT
TRBJ2-5 | TRBD2 | TRBV27 | many | CASSLRRGEETQYF | TGTGCCAGCAGTTTGAGGCGGGGGGAAGAGACCCAGTACTTC
TRBJ1-1 | TRBD1 | TRBV28 | many | CASSLLLGQGRTEAFF | TGTGCCAGCAGTTTACTTCTGGGACAGGGTCGCACTGAAGCTTTCTTT
TRBJ1-6 | TRBD1 | TRBV6-1 | NA | CASSESGQANSPLHF | TGTGCCAGCAGTGAATCGGGACAGGCTAATTCACCCCTCCACTTT
TRBJ2-1 | TRBD2 | TRBV11-1 | NA | CASSETGTSGGPDNEQFF | TGTGCCAGCAGCGAAACCGGGACTAGCGGGGGCCCTGACAATGAGCAGTTCTTC
TRBJ2-5 | NA | TRBV24-1 | many | CATSGQARETQYF | TGTGCCACCAGTGGTCAGGCTAGGGAGACCCAGTACTTC
TRBJ1-1 | NA | TRBV7-9 | many | CASSLRPDEAFF | TGTGCCAGCAGCTTGAGACCGGATGAAGCTTTCTTT
TRBJ1-2 | NA | TRBV27 | few | CASSLQGHYGYTF | TGTGCCAGCAGCCTACAGGGCCACTATGGCTACACCTTC
TRBJ1-6 | NA | TRBV9 | many | CASSVHSGFGASSYNSPLHF | TGTGCCAGCAGCGTACATTCGGGGTTCGGGGCTAGCTCCTATAATTCACCCCTCCACTTT
TRBJ1-2 | NA | TRBV4-1 | NA | CASSQGVRGAGLGYTF | TGCGCCAGCAGCCAAGGGGTGAGGGGGGCAGGATTGGGCTACACCTTC
TRBJ1-5 | NA | TRBV5-8 | NA | CASSLVIGSNQPQHF | TGTGCCAGCAGCTTGGTTATTGGTAGCAATCAGCCCCAGCATTTT
TRBJ2-5 | NA | TRBV12-3/TRBV12-4 | many | CASSPDSFEETQYF | TGTGCCAGCAGTCCGGACAGTTTCGAAGAGACCCAGTACTTC